This is a list of T cell receptor beta chains from one sample in a study of cytomegalovirus exposure and HLA in healthy donors. The data were produced by immunoSEQ multiplex PCR, yet TCRdb's version contains in-frame clones alone and is incomplete. The sample has around 140,000 clones, approximately 80% seen once. The sequenced sample consisted of PBMCs. These receptor sequences come from a woman aged 55 to 70 in good health and CMV-seropositive. Each CDR3 is given without its conserved first and last residue.

v_call: TRBV28
cdr3_aa: ATYGGAGAGNTIY

v_call: TRBV30
cdr3_aa: AWSAGVSMTDTQY

v_call: TRBV7-2
cdr3_aa: ASSLGRGSYGYT

v_call: TRBV21-1
cdr3_aa: ASSTLTSGNEQF

v_call: TRBV10-3
cdr3_aa: AISYRGTDTQY

v_call: TRBV19
cdr3_aa: ATSSRRQGSYEQY

v_call: TRBV7-2
cdr3_aa: ASSYRDRGYT

v_call: TRBV6-1
cdr3_aa: ASSLQGLSYEQY

v_call: TRBV27
cdr3_aa: ASSLSGLTSTGELF

v_call: TRBV30
cdr3_aa: AWRGDSSGNTIY

v_call: TRBV28
cdr3_aa: ASSWRATGVTSYEQY

v_call: TRBV30
cdr3_aa: AFSASGYNEQF

v_call: TRBV4-1
cdr3_aa: ASSLRQGGDTQY

v_call: TRBV19
cdr3_aa: ASSITRTGGRYGYT

v_call: TRBV4-2
cdr3_aa: ASSQEGRRAAETQY

v_call: TRBV7-3
cdr3_aa: ASSLRQGTDTQY

v_call: TRBV5-6
cdr3_aa: ASSSGQIPSYEQY

v_call: TRBV19
cdr3_aa: ASNPDRTQNYDYT

v_call: TRBV5-6
cdr3_aa: ASSLAGEETSGDGDTQY

v_call: TRBV28
cdr3_aa: ASSLSGGGTEAF

v_call: TRBV30
cdr3_aa: AWSVGRVNSYEQY

v_call: TRBV29-1
cdr3_aa: SVREGGSGDTQY

v_call: TRBV18
cdr3_aa: ASSPNSGETQY

v_call: TRBV7-2
cdr3_aa: ASSLEQGSNSPLH

v_call: TRBV9
cdr3_aa: ASSPPQDSYEQY

v_call: TRBV10-1
cdr3_aa: ASTTPTSGRYEQF

v_call: TRBV29-1
cdr3_aa: SVDGGAGVDETQY

v_call: TRBV9
cdr3_aa: ASSAEPNTGELF

v_call: TRBV7-3
cdr3_aa: ASSLTTASGTGELF

v_call: TRBV30
cdr3_aa: AWIAGENTGELF

v_call: TRBV5-4
cdr3_aa: ASSLYGSQGFTEAF

v_call: TRBV4-2
cdr3_aa: ASSRRTSDYEQY

v_call: TRBV11-2
cdr3_aa: ASTTRLAGGIEQF

v_call: TRBV5-6
cdr3_aa: ASSHPDGGNSPLH

v_call: TRBV2
cdr3_aa: ASHLSGGELETQY

v_call: TRBV4-1
cdr3_aa: ASSLSSGGSSYEQY

v_call: TRBV10-3
cdr3_aa: AISPEGADVQPQH

v_call: TRBV12-2
cdr3_aa: ASRLEGRNRATYEQY

v_call: TRBV19
cdr3_aa: ASRRGLSSYNEQF

v_call: TRBV9
cdr3_aa: ASSVALAGRNEQF

v_call: TRBV29-1
cdr3_aa: SAEGGVPSGEQF

v_call: TRBV9
cdr3_aa: ASSVRGLADTQY

v_call: TRBV28
cdr3_aa: ASSRVNEQF

v_call: TRBV30
cdr3_aa: AWSVNMNTEAF

v_call: TRBV18
cdr3_aa: ASSPGSGSSYNEQF

v_call: TRBV7-3
cdr3_aa: ASSLTPSGSYEQY

v_call: TRBV5-4
cdr3_aa: ASSSPDEKLF

v_call: TRBV14
cdr3_aa: ASSQKDSPYEQY

v_call: TRBV27
cdr3_aa: ASSVKTGGGTEAF

v_call: TRBV6-5
cdr3_aa: ASSPPGVVYEQY

v_call: TRBV7-6
cdr3_aa: ASSLVGETYNEQF

v_call: TRBV4-1
cdr3_aa: ASSHSTGGEFNGYT

v_call: TRBV5-1
cdr3_aa: ASSLTGNTEAF

v_call: TRBV5-3
cdr3_aa: ARKGEGYYEQY